This is a list of T cell receptor beta chains from one sample in a study of shared clonotypes between healthy human individuals. Some clones are missing from TCRdb's copy, which holds only in-frame ones; the method was immunoSEQ multiplex PCR. There are 1.5 million to 2.5 million clones in the sample; just under 95% occur only once, and 1.2% lies in the top ten. Sequenced input: naive CD8+ T cells sorted from blood. These receptors came from a man aged 18 to 30 in good health. Both conserved end residues are part of each CDR3. The D gene is left open where the match is weak. Rows may omit the clone size; those that give it use once, few, many or a size class.

TRBJ2-1 15 . TRBD1 TRBV30 TGTGCCTGGAGTACTGGACAGGGATACTACAATGAGCAGTTCTTC CAWSTGQGYYNEQFF
TRBJ2-5 13 . . TRBV13 TGTGCCAGCAGCCCCGAAGGGAAAGAGACCCAGTACTTC CASSPEGKETQYF
TRBJ1-1 14 . . TRBV15 TGTGCCACCAGCACCCAAGTCCTGAACACTGAAGCTTTCTTT CATSTQVLNTEAFF
TRBJ1-3 14 once . TRBV7-9 TGTGCCAGCAGCCCGAGCATCTCTGGAAACACCATATATTTT CASSPSISGNTIYF
TRBJ1-3 13 few TRBD1 TRBV13 TGTGCCAGCAGCAAGGGGGCAGGAAACACCATATATTTT CASSKGAGNTIYF
TRBJ2-5 16 . TRBD2 TRBV5-6 TGTGCCAGCAGCAGTGGTCTAGCGGGAGCAGGAGAGACCCAGTACTTC CASSSGLAGAGETQYF
TRBJ1-1 15 . . TRBV27 TGTGCCAGCAGTGGGGGAGCGGAACTCAACACTGAAGCTTTCTTT CASSGGAELNTEAFF
TRBJ1-2 16 . . TRBV4-3 TGCGCCAGCAGCCAAGACCCACAAAGTCCTAACTATGGCTACACCTTC CASSQDPQSPNYGYTF
TRBJ2-1 13 . . TRBV27 TGTGCCAGCAGCTTCTCTTCTTACAATGAGCAGTTCTTC CASSFSSYNEQFF
TRBJ1-2 13 once . TRBV29-1 TGCAGCGTTATGGGGGGCGAGGCCCACGGCTACACCTTC CSVMGGEAHGYTF
TRBJ2-7 13 . . TRBV6-5 TGTGCCACCCGCCCCCGGGGATCATACGAGCAGTACTTC CATRPRGSYEQYF
TRBJ2-3 14 . . TRBV5-6 TGTGCCAGCAGCGCCCCAGGGGGAGGAGATACGCAGTATTTT CASSAPGGGDTQYF
TRBJ1-2 12 . . TRBV7-8 TGTGCCAGCAGCTTAGGGGGCTATGGCTACACCTTC CASSLGGYGYTF
TRBJ2-7 14 . . TRBV15 TGTGCCACCAGCAGAGATATAACCGAACAAGAGCAGTACTTC CATSRDITEQEQYF
TRBJ2-1 16 . . TRBV18 TGTGCCAGCTCACCACCCGACCGGTCCCGGTCCAATGAGCAGTTCTTC CASSPPDRSRSNEQFF
TRBJ2-1 14 . . TRBV29-1 TGCGGCGTTGAAGGGAGTAGGTCCTACAATGAGCAGTTCTTC CGVEGSRSYNEQFF
TRBJ2-3 14 . . TRBV4-3 TGCGCCAGCAGCCAAGATCTGAACCCAGATACGCAGTATTTT CASSQDLNPDTQYF
TRBJ2-1 16 . . TRBV4-1 TGCGCCAGCAGCCAACCCGCCGGGACGCCGAACAATGAGCAGTTCTTC CASSQPAGTPNNEQFF
TRBJ2-7 12 . TRBD2 TRBV2 TGTGCCAGCAGGAGGACTAGTTCTGAGCAGTACTTC CASRRTSSEQYF
TRBJ2-1 13 . . TRBV6-6 TGTGCCAGCAGTTTAACTTCTCTCAATGAGCAGTTCTTC CASSLTSLNEQFF
TRBJ2-3 14 . TRBD2 TRBV30 TGTGCCTGGAGCAGCAGCGGGGGGTTAGATACGCAGTATTTT CAWSSSGGLDTQYF
TRBJ2-5 12 . . TRBV11-2 TGTGCCAGCAGCCACGGAGGAGAGACCCAGTACTTC CASSHGGETQYF
TRBJ2-3 16 . . TRBV28 TGTGCCAGCAGTTTCCAAATGACAGATAGCACAGATACGCAGTATTTT CASSFQMTDSTDTQYF
TRBJ1-5 14 . . TRBV6-1 TGTGCCAGCAGTGAAGTATCAGGGGCCTGGCCCCAGCATTTT CASSEVSGAWPQHF
TRBJ2-3 17 . . TRBV27 TGTGCCAGCAGTTTAGTTCTAGTCCCTCTTAGCACAGATACGCAGTATTTT CASSLVLVPLSTDTQYF
TRBJ2-1 16 . TRBD2 TRBV6-5 TGTGCCAGCAGTTACGGGCTAGCGGGAGGTCTGAATGAGCAGTTCTTC CASSYGLAGGLNEQFF
TRBJ2-7 16 . TRBD2 TRBV11-2 TGTGCCAGCAGCCCGACAGTAGCGGGGGCGACCTACGAGCAGTACTTC CASSPTVAGATYEQYF
TRBJ2-2 13 . . TRBV2 TGTGCCAGCAGTGAAGTCCTTGGCGGGGAGCTGTTTTTT CASSEVLGGELFF
TRBJ2-7 15 . . TRBV6-1 TGTGCCAGCAGTAACCCAGGAGGGGGCGAAGCCGAGCAGTACTTC CASSNPGGGEAEQYF
TRBJ2-1 13 . TRBD2 TRBV10-2 TGCGCAGCAGTGAGCGGGGACGACAATGAGCAGTTCTTC CAAVSGDDNEQFF
TRBJ2-3 15 . TRBD2 TRBV11-2 TGTGCCAGCAGCTTAGAGGGCGGGGGAACAGATACGCAGTATTTT CASSLEGGGTDTQYF
TRBJ1-2 16 . . TRBV7-9 TGTGCCAGCAGCCCCGGGGGGAGAGGATTCGACTATGGCTACACCTTC CASSPGGRGFDYGYTF
TRBJ2-7 18 . TRBD2 TRBV11-2 TGTGCCAGCAGTCCAGAAGGTGGACTAGCCTATTGGGCGGGCGAGCAGTACTTC CASSPEGGLAYWAGEQYF
TRBJ2-1 16 . TRBD1 TRBV27 TGTGCCAGCAAGATTTTGGGGGGACAGGGCCCCAATGAGCAGTTCTTC CASKILGGQGPNEQFF
TRBJ2-7 14 . TRBD1 TRBV30 TGTGCCTGGTCCCACGGGACAGGGACCTACGAGCAGTACTTC CAWSHGTGTYEQYF
TRBJ2-3 15 . . TRBV28 TGTGCCAGCAGTTTGGTTCGCGCTGCGCCAGATACGCAGTATTTT CASSLVRAAPDTQYF
TRBJ2-3 15 . . TRBV6-6 TGTGCCAGCAGCCGGACCTACAGACCCACAGATACGCAGTATTTT CASSRTYRPTDTQYF
TRBJ1-1 12 . . TRBV28 TGTGCCAGCAGTTTAGGAGGGGGTGAAGCTTTCTTT CASSLGGGEAFF
TRBJ1-5 17 . TRBD1 TRBV7-6 TGTGCCAGCAGCTTATCGGTAGGGGGCCAGGGCAATCAGCCCCAGCATTTT CASSLSVGGQGNQPQHF
TRBJ1-2 14 . . TRBV28 TGTGCCAGCAGTCCAACAGACTCAGCGTATGGCTACACCTTC CASSPTDSAYGYTF
TRBJ2-3 15 . . TRBV9 TGTGCCAGCAGCGTTTCTAGCGTTAGCACAGATACGCAGTATTTT CASSVSSVSTDTQYF
TRBJ2-7 14 . . TRBV4-2 TGTGCCAGCAGCCAAGTGGTGGGAGAAGACGAGCAGTACTTC CASSQVVGEDEQYF
TRBJ2-3 14 . . TRBV7-8 TGTGCCAGCAGCTTAGTAGGAGGGGAAGATACGCAGTATTTT CASSLVGGEDTQYF
TRBJ1-4 16 . . TRBV11-2 TGTGCCAGCAGCTTAGACCGTTTCATCGGCCAGGAGAAACTGTTTTTT CASSLDRFIGQEKLFF
TRBJ2-7 12 . TRBD2 TRBV30 TGTGCCTGGACGGCGGGAGCTGTCGAGCAGTACTTC CAWTAGAVEQYF
TRBJ1-2 15 . . TRBV10-3 TGTGCCATCACAGCAGGGGTCGACGTTAACTATGGCTACACCTTC CAITAGVDVNYGYTF
TRBJ2-3 15 once . TRBV13 TGTGCCAGCAGCGACGGGATCCTATCAACAGATACGCAGTATTTT CASSDGILSTDTQYF
TRBJ2-5 15 . . TRBV2 TGTGCCAGCAGTGGATCTCTTGAAATAGGAGAGACCCAGTACTTC CASSGSLEIGETQYF
TRBJ2-7 13 once . TRBV4-3 TGCGCCAGCAGCCAAGACTCTACCTACGAGCAGTACTTC CASSQDSTYEQYF
TRBJ2-1 13 . . TRBV4-1 TGCGCCAGCAGCCAAGAAATGGACAATGAGCAGTTCTTC CASSQEMDNEQFF
TRBJ2-7 11 once . TRBV6-1 TGTGCCAGCACCCAGTCCTACGGGCAGTACTTC CASTQSYGQYF
TRBJ1-4 20 . TRBD1 TRBV9 TGTGCCAGCAGCGTAGACCCGGGACAGGGGGCGGTCGCGACTAATGAAAAACTGTTTTTT CASSVDPGQGAVATNEKLFF
TRBJ1-4 14 . . TRBV28 TGTGCCAGCAGTTTACCAGGAATTGACGAAAAACTGTTTTTT CASSLPGIDEKLFF